This T cell receptor beta chain was identified during a study of tumor-infiltrating lymphocytes in oesophageal squamous cell carcinoma. From the PCR reads, TCRdb called clonotypes with MiXCR, one entry per CDR3 protein. Among some 8,300 distinct CDR3 sequences, roughly 65% were seen once, and the ten largest hold 36%. This clonotype was counted between two and nine times. Trimming cost V 4 bases and J 6 bases, with 15 bases left between them. The CDR3 runs to 14 residues. From germline, CDR1 is MDHEN and CDR2 SYDVKM. Sequencing was done on a sample of esophageal tumor tissue. The sequence was obtained from a female donor with esophageal squamous cell carcinoma. The chain recombines TRBV28 with TRBJ1-1; D unclear. This chain's CDR3 is CASSSERTSAEAFF. The CDR3 nucleotides read TGTGCCAGCAGTTCGGAGAGGACTAGCGCTGAAGCTTTCTTT.